These 16 T cell receptor beta chains came from one sample sequenced in a study of cytomegalovirus exposure and HLA in healthy donors. Vbeta (60) and Jbeta (13) primers were used in the PCR. The table came from immunoSEQ multiplex PCR; TCRdb's copy has only in-frame clones and leaves some out. The sample contains about 100,000 clones, approximately 77% of which appear only once. Sequencing was done on a sample of PBMCs. Receptor source: a male donor in good health and CMV-seropositive.

The chain joins TRBV19 to TRBJ1-5; 9 positions agree with TRBD1. Germline V gene lookup returns CDR1 LNHDA and CDR2 SQIVND (reference sequence). Losses at the gene ends were 7 bases for V and 7 bases for J; bases not matched to a gene: 8. This CDR3 comprises 14 residues. CDR3: CASNMGQGGQPQHF. CDR3 nucleotide sequence: TGTGCCAGTAACATGGGACAGGGAGGCCAGCCCCAGCATTTT.

This chain connects TRBV6-6 to TRBJ2-7; no firm D call. The CDR3 has 15 residues. Germline V gene data show CDR1 as MNHNY and CDR2 as SVGAGI (reference sequence). V dropped 0 bases and J dropped 2 bases, with 11 bases sitting between them. Written as DNA, the CDR3 is TGTGCCAGCAGTTACTCGGCAGGTGCGACCTACGAGCAGTACTTC. This translates into CASSYSAGATYEQYF.

In DNA form, the CDR3 reads TGTGCCAGCAGCCAGACAGACAGTACGCTTAACACTGAAGCTTTCTTT. Residues: CASSQTDSTLNTEAFF. This rearrangement joins TRBV14 to TRBJ1-1; TRBD1 is a possible D gene (5 bases). This CDR3 is built from 16 residues. V was pared by 3 bases and J by 2 bases, with 16 bases between. From germline, CDR1 is SGHDN and CDR2 FVKESK.

This clone has only a few counts. J is TRBJ2-5 and V is TRBV7-2; a possible D gene is TRBD2 (6 bases). This CDR3 contains 14 residues. The V and J ends lost 1 base and 9 bases respectively, with 15 bases between them. Germline CDR1 reads SGHTA; CDR2 reads FQGNSA. The CDR3 nucleotides read TGTGCCAGCAGCTTAGTGGGCTCCGGGGAGGCCCAGTACTTC. Translating it yields CASSLVGSGEAQYF.

The chain has TRBV28 and TRBJ2-7; D possibly corresponds to TRBD2 (5 bases). The CDR3 loop spans 13 amino acids. Trimming cost V 4 bases and J 3 bases, with 10 bases left between them. Germline CDR1 reads MDHEN; CDR2 reads SYDVKM. The CDR3 DNA reads TGTGCCAGCAGTTCCCGGGGTGTCTACGAGCAGTACTTC. This gives the protein CASSSRGVYEQYF.

V gene TRBV18 combines with J gene TRBJ2-7, with D tentatively TRBD1 (5 bases). V lost 3 bases to trimming and J lost 6 bases, with 12 bases between them. This CDR3 is 13 amino acids long. CDR1 is KGHSH and CDR2 is LQKENI in the germline V gene. In nucleotides, the CDR3 is TGTGCCAGCTCACCGGGCAGGGCCCCCGAGCAGTACTTC. Its translation: CASSPGRAPEQYF.

This clone was picked up a small number of times. The chain is built from TRBV28 and TRBJ2-1, with 7 nucleotides matching TRBD1. The length of the CDR3 is 12 residues. V gave up 4 bases and J gave up 10 bases; unmatched junction bases: 4. Germline V gene lookup returns CDR1 MDHEN and CDR2 SYDVKM. As DNA, the CDR3 is TGTGCCAGCAGTTGGGGACAGCGAGAGCAGTTCTTC. Residues: CASSWGQREQFF. Filled out from reference TRBV28 and TRBJ2-1, the complete variable domain reads DVKVTQSSRYLVKRTGEKVFLECVQDMDHENMFWYRQDPGLGLRLIYFSYDVKMKEKGDIPEGYSVSREKKERFSLILESASTNQTSMYLCASSWGQREQFFGPGTRLTVL.

This clone appeared a few times. V and J are TRBV27 and TRBJ2-5, with unresolved D. The CDR3 extends over 13 amino acids. Germline lookup yields CDR1 MNHEY and CDR2 SMNVEV (reference sequence). The germline V and J ends were trimmed by 4 bases and 3 bases, with 9 bases remaining between them. CDR3 amino acids: CASSSVLEETQYF. In DNA, the CDR3 is TGTGCCAGCAGTTCGGTCCTGGAAGAGACCCAGTACTTC.

The V and J genes are TRBV7-8 and TRBJ1-4; the match to TRBD1 covers 9 bases. With 5 bases clipped from V and 8 bases from J, the junction kept 9 bases outside the gene matches. This CDR3 spans 15 amino acids. The germline CDR1 and CDR2 sequences are SGHVS and FQNEAQ. Here the CDR3 DNA reads TGTGCCAGCAGCGCCTCCGGGACAGGGTGGGAAAAACTGTTTTTT. Amino acid sequence: CASSASGTGWEKLFF.

The chain couples TRBV4-3 to TRBJ2-7, with 9 bases matching TRBD1. Per germline, CDR1 LGHNA and CDR2 YSLEER. CDR3 size: 17 residues. J lost 2 bases, V lost 0 bases, and 8 bases had no gene match. The CDR3 region has the DNA TGCGCCAGCAGCCAAGAACCTCCGGGACAGGGAGCCTACGAGCAGTACTTC. Translating gives CASSQEPPGQGAYEQYF.

The chain combines TRBV27 with TRBJ2-7, with D possibly matching TRBD1 (6 bases). Per germline, CDR1 MNHEY and CDR2 SMNVEV (reference sequence). This CDR3 has 13 residues. V lost 6 bases, J lost 1 base, and 10 bases lay in between. The CDR3 DNA reads TGTGCCAGCAGACAAAGGGGGTCCTACGAGCAGTACTTC. It codes for CASRQRGSYEQYF.

The V gene is TRBV19, the J gene TRBJ2-5, with D tentatively TRBD2 (6 bases). Germline CDR1 is LNHDA and CDR2 is SQIVND (reference sequence). V was clipped by 1 base and J by 4 bases, with 19 bases between them. This CDR3 contains 17 residues. The CDR3 nucleotides are TGTGCCAGTAGTATAGGGGCGTGGGGGGAGAGGAGAGAGACCCAGTACTTC. It translates to CASSIGAWGERRETQYF.

The J gene is TRBJ1-1, the V gene TRBV29-1; D might be TRBD1 (5 bases). Germline V gene data show CDR1 as SQVTM and CDR2 as ANQGSEA. V was cut by 6 bases and J by 4 bases, with 12 bases left in between. The CDR3 is 12 residues long. The CDR3, as DNA: TGCAGCGTCTCCAGGGAGGGCACTGAAGCTTTCTTT. Protein product: CSVSREGTEAFF.

This chain joins TRBV10-3 and TRBJ2-7, with 7 nucleotides matching TRBD1. Looked up from germline, CDR1 is ENHRY and CDR2 is SYGVKD. The ends lost 4 bases at V and 3 bases at J; junction bases unmatched: 9. The CDR3 length is 15 residues. The CDR3 sequence: CAISVRGGPGYEQYF. The CDR3, as DNA: TGTGCCATCAGTGTAAGAGGGGGCCCTGGCTACGAGCAGTACTTC.

The CDR3 coding sequence is TGTGCCAGCAGCCAAGAACGTGGGGGGGCCTACGAGCAGTACTTC. Translating gives CASSQERGGAYEQYF. The rearrangement uses TRBV4-2 and TRBJ2-5, with TRBD2 matching 7 bases. The J call is doubtful: the DNA matches TRBJ2-7 better. The CDR3 has 15 residues. Looked up from germline, CDR1 is LGHNA and CDR2 is YNFKEQ.

With respect to this clone: The sample contains more than one DNA sequence encoding this CDR3. The V gene is TRBV2, the J gene TRBJ1-5, with D perhaps matching TRBD1 (5 bases). Trimming stripped 8 bases from V and 10 bases from J, with 12 bases between. Germline V gives CDR1 SNHLY, CDR2 FYNNEI. This CDR3 region has 11 residues. The CDR3 DNA sequence: TGTGCCAGCGCGTCAGGGCCACCCCAGCATTTT. Its translation: CASASGPPQHF.